This record concerns one T cell receptor beta chain sequence. Its target is not known. The source of the sample is a study of cytomegalovirus exposure and HLA in healthy donors. Study conclusions and caveats: V- and J-gene trimming of TCR beta was linked (in a later analysis) to a missense DCLRE1C variant. Reportedly, TCR beta sequences accurately predicted HLA-A and HLA-B alleles in most subjects.

Though probably carrying unrecorded immune exposures, donors were nominally healthy at sampling. Researchers ran the PCR with 60 Vbeta and 13 Jbeta primers. This table comes from immunoSEQ multiplex PCR, and its TCRdb copy is limited to in-frame clones, with some not included. The sample lists about 170,000 clones; around four fifths were seen once. Specimen: PBMCs. This sequence was found in a girl aged 5-17 years in good health and CMV-seropositive.

Here the CDR3 reads CASSVGGSEAFF. CDR3 in DNA: TGTGCCAGCAGCGTCGGGGGTTCTGAAGCTTTCTTT. The rearrangement joins TRBV6-6 to TRBJ1-1; D is perhaps TRBD1 (5 bases). With 6 bases removed from V and 6 bases from J, the gap between germline ends came to 11 bases. The CDR3 consists of 12 residues. Looked up from germline, CDR1 is MNHNY and CDR2 is SVGAGI (reference sequence).